A selection of T cell receptor beta chains follows, all from one sample in a study of T cell repertoires in ileal Crohn's disease. Assay used: immunoSEQ multiplex PCR; TCRdb lists only in-frame clones, some missing. This table has about 62,000 clones, 85% to 90% appearing once. The sequencing sample was made of ileal tissue. The receptor source for this set is an adult with Crohn's disease. Both conserved end residues are part of each CDR3. A D gene is named only where the DNA matches it firmly. Clone size is stated in some rows and not others, as once, few, many or a class when expanded.

J gene	V gene	clone size	D gene	CDR3 protein	CDR3 DNA
TRBJ2-7	TRBV9	NA	NA	CASSGSGTPANEQYF	TGTGCCAGCAGCGGCTCCGGGACACCCGCCAACGAGCAGTACTTC
TRBJ1-4	TRBV5-1	NA	NA	CASSLVAQAKLFF	TGCGCCAGCAGCTTGGTTGCACAGGCAAAACTGTTTTTT
TRBJ1-2	TRBV4-2	NA	TRBD1	CASSQDIQGALGYTF	TGTGCCAGCAGCCAAGACATACAGGGGGCGCTTGGCTACACCTTC
TRBJ1-4	TRBV4-2	NA	NA	CASSQVQGEGEKLFF	TGTGCCAGCAGCCAAGTCCAAGGGGAAGGGGAAAAACTGTTTTTT
TRBJ1-5	TRBV19	NA	TRBD1	CASSISTGGNNQPQHF	TGTGCCAGTAGTATATCTACAGGGGGTAACAATCAGCCCCAGCATTTT
TRBJ2-1	TRBV4-2	NA	TRBD2	CASSIRTSGMSNEQFF	TGTGCCAGCAGCATTCGCACTAGCGGGATGAGCAATGAGCAGTTCTTC
TRBJ1-2	TRBV27	NA	TRBD1	CASSTRDRHYGYTF	TGTGCCAGCAGTACTCGGGACAGGCATTATGGCTACACCTTC
TRBJ1-2	TRBV6-1	NA	NA	CASSEGRTYGYTF	TGTGCCAGCAGTGAAGGGAGGACCTATGGCTACACCTTC
TRBJ1-1	TRBV4-1	NA	NA	CASSQEGPGQFHTEAFF	TGCGCCAGCAGCCAAGAGGGTCCCGGACAATTCCACACTGAAGCTTTCTTT
TRBJ2-2	TRBV29-1	NA	TRBD2	CSAAGGGTGELFF	TGCAGCGCTGCTGGGGGGGGCACCGGGGAGCTGTTTTTT
TRBJ1-5	TRBV19	few	NA	CATAQGKSNQPQHF	TGTGCCACTGCACAGGGAAAGAGCAATCAGCCCCAGCATTTT
TRBJ2-1	TRBV29-1	NA	TRBD2	CSVGTSGAWNEQFF	TGCAGCGTCGGGACTAGCGGGGCATGGAATGAGCAGTTCTTC